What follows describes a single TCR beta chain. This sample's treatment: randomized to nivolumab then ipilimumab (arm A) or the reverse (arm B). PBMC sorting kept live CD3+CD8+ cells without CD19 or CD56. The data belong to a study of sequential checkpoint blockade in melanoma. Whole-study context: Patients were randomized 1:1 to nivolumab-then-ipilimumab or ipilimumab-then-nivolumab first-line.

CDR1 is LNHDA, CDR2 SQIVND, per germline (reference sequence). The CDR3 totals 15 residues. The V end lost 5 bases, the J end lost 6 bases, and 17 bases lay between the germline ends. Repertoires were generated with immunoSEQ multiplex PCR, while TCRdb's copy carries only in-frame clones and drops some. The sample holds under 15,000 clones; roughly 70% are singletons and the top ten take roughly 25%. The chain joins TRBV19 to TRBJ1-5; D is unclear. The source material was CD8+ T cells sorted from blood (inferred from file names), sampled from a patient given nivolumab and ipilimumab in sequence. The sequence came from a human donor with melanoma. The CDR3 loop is CASSPVGGKRQPQHF. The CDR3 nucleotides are TGTGCCAGTAGTCCAGTGGGCGGGAAGCGTCAGCCCCAGCATTTT.